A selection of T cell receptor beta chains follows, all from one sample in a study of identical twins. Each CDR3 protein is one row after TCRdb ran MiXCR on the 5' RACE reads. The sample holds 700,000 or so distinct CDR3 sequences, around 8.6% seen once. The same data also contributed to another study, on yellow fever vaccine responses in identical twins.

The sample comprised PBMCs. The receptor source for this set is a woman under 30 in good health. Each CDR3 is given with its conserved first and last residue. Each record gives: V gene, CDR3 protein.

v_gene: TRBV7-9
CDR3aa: CASSFSSSPTDTQYF

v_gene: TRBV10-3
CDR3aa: CAISESTGTGTEAFF

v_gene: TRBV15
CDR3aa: CATSRDSGGGPLTDTQYF

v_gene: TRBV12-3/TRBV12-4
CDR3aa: CASSRNTETDTQYF

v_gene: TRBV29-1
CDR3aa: CSVRDTTEAFF

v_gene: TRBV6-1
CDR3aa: CASHAGLAGGRRRETQYF

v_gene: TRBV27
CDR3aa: CASSLRQGLDIQYF

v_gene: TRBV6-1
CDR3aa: CASSDAGLVGSNEQFF

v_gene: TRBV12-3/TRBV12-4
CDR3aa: CASSFAGLSNQPQHF

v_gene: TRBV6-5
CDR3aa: CASSYGGLVAGYATGELFF

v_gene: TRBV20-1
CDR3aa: CSARATGTGDYEQYF

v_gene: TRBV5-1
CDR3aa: CASSWAVAGGETQYF